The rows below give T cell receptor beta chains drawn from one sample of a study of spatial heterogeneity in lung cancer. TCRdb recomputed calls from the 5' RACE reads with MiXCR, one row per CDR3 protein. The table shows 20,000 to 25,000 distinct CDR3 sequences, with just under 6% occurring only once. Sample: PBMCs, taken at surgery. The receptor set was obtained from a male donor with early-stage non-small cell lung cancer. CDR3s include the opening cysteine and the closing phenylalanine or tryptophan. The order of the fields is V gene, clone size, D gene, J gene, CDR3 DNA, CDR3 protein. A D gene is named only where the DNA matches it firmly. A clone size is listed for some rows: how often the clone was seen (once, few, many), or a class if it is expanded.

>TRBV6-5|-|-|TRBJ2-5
TGTGCCAGCAGTTACGTACGTAATCAAGAGACCCAGTACTTC
CASSYVRNQETQYF
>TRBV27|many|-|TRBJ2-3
TGTGCCAGCACTCTGGGACCCTCTTGGTTACATACGCAGTATTTT
CASTLGPSWLHTQYF
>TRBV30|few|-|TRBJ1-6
TGTGCCTGGAGTCGGGATGGGATGGGGGGTTCACCCCTCCACTTT
CAWSRDGMGGSPLHF
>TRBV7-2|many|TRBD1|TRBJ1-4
TGTGCCAGCAGCCCCGGACAGGGGGAGTATGAAAAACTGTTTTTT
CASSPGQGEYEKLFF
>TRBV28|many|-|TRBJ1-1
TGTGCCAGCAGTTTGATTCCCTACACTGAAGCTTTCTTT
CASSLIPYTEAFF
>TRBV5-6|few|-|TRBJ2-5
TGTGCCAGCAGCTTAATCAGGGCGGAGACCCAGTACTTC
CASSLIRAETQYF
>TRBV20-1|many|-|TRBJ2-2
TGCAGTGCTAGAGATCTGGCAAAGAACACCGGGGAGCTGTTTTTT
CSARDLAKNTGELFF
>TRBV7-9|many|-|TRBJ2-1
TGTGCCAGCTTAAGTGCCGTTATGGAACAGTTCTTC
CASLSAVMEQFF
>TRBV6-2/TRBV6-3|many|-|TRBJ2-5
TGTGCCAGCAGTTTCCGGGCTGCACGAGAGACCCAGTACTTC
CASSFRAARETQYF
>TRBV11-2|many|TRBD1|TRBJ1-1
TGTGCCAGCAGCTTAGATCAGGGACAGGGGATCCCTGAAGCTTTCTTT
CASSLDQGQGIPEAFF
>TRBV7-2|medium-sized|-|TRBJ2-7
TGTGCCAGCAGCTTAGCCGGGCCCTTGTACTTC
CASSLAGPLYF
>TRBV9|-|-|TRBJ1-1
TGTGCCAGCAGCGTAGAGGCAGGCGGGAACACTGAAGCTTTCTTT
CASSVEAGGNTEAFF
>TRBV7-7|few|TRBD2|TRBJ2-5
TGTGCCAGCAGTCGACTCGGACTAGCGGGGGGGGAGACCCAGTACTTC
CASSRLGLAGGETQYF
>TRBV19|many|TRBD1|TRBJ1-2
TGTGCCAGTAGTCGGGACAGGTTTAGAGGCTATGGCTACACCTTC
CASSRDRFRGYGYTF
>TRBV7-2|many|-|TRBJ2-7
TGTGCCAGCAGCGTACCCGGCGCCGGTCGTTACGAGCAGTACTTC
CASSVPGAGRYEQYF
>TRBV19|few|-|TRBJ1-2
TGTGCCAGTAACCCCATGGCAGATTCAGGAGGCTACACCTTC
CASNPMADSGGYTF
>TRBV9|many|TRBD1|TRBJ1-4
TGTGCCAGCAGCCCATACAGGGGGCCTAATGAAAAACTGTTTTTT
CASSPYRGPNEKLFF
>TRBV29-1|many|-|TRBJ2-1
TGCAGCGTTACACCCCCCGCCAGGACGAATGAGCAGTTCTTC
CSVTPPARTNEQFF
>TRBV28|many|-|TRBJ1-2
TGTGCCAGCAGTTTTAATATCGGCCGAAGAGGGACCTATGGCTACACCTTC
CASSFNIGRRGTYGYTF
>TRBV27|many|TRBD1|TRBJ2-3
TGTGCCAGCAGTTTTTGGACAGGCTCCTCACCAGATACGCAGTATTTT
CASSFWTGSSPDTQYF
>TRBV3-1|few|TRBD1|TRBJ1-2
TGTGCCAGCAGCCATTATATGGACAGGGGGAACTATGGCTACACCTTC
CASSHYMDRGNYGYTF
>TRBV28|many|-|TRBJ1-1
TGTGCCAGCAGTTTAGTGGGCGACGGCCTGAACACTGAAGCTTTCTTT
CASSLVGDGLNTEAFF
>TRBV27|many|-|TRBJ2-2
TGTGCCAGCAGTTTGGTAACTAGTGGTAGAAACGGGGAGCTGTTTTTT
CASSLVTSGRNGELFF
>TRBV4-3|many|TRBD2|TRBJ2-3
TGCGCCAGCAGCCAAGGTAGCGGGAGGCGCACAGATACGCAGTATTTT
CASSQGSGRRTDTQYF
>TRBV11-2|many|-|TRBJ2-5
TGTGCCAGCAGCTTAGTCGCGGGATGGCAGACCCAGTACTTC
CASSLVAGWQTQYF
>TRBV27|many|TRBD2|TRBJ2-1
TGTGCCAGCAGTTCCCTTTTGCGGGGGAATAATGAGCAGTTCTTC
CASSSLLRGNNEQFF
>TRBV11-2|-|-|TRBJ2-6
TGTGCCAGCAGTTTAGCCCGGGTGAGCTCTGGGGCCAACGTCCTGACTTTC
CASSLARVSSGANVLTF
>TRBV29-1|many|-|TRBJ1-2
TGCAGCGTTCAGGGCGCCCTGGAGTATGGCTACACCTTC
CSVQGALEYGYTF
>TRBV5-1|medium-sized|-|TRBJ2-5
TGCGCCAGCAGCCGTCAAGAGACCCAGTACTTC
CASSRQETQYF
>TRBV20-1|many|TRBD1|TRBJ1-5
TGCAGTGCTGAATTCCTCCGGGGACAGGCCAATCAGCCCCAGCATTTT
CSAEFLRGQANQPQHF
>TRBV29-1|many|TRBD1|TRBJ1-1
TGCAGCGCCCGACAGGGAACTGAAGCTTTCTTT
CSARQGTEAFF
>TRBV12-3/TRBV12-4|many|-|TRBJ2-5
TGTGCCAGCAGTTTGGGAACAATTCAAGAGACCCAGTACTTC
CASSLGTIQETQYF
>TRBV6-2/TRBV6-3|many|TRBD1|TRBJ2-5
TGTGCCAGCACCCTCTTGGGACAGGGGGTCGACCAAGAGACCCAGTACTTC
CASTLLGQGVDQETQYF
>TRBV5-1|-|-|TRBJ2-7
TGCGCCAGCAGCTTCGACCAAACGCACGAGCAGTACTTC
CASSFDQTHEQYF
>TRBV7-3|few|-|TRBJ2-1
TGTGCCAGCAGCCGGGCGGGCGGGAACAATGAGCAGTTCTTC
CASSRAGGNNEQFF
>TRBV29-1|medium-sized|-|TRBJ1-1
TGCAGCGTTGAAAGCTGGCTAGAGGACACTGAAGCTTTCTTT
CSVESWLEDTEAFF
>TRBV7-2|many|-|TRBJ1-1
TGTGCCAGCAGCTTAGGACAGCTCACTGAAGCTTTCTTT
CASSLGQLTEAFF
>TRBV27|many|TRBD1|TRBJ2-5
TGTGCCAGCAGCTGGACAGGGAATAGTCAAGAGACCCAGTACTTC
CASSWTGNSQETQYF
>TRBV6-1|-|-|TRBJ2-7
TGTGTCAGCGGGTACTCCTACGAGCAGTACTTC
CVSGYSYEQYF
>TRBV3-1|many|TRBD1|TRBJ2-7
TGTGCCAGCAGAGGGACAGGGGTTTACGAGCAGTACTTC
CASRGTGVYEQYF
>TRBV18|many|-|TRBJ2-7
TGTGCCAGCTCAACTGTCGGGTACGAGCAGTACTTC
CASSTVGYEQYF
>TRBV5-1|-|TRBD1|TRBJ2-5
TGCGCCAGCGCCCCCGGGACAGGGGGACGAGAGACCCAGTACTTC
CASAPGTGGRETQYF
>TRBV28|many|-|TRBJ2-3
TGTGCCAGCAGCCTCGACGGGAAAGGCATAGATACGCAGTATTTT
CASSLDGKGIDTQYF
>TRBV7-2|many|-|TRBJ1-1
TGTGCCAGCAGGCAGGGATCCTGGGACACTGAAGCTTTCTTT
CASRQGSWDTEAFF
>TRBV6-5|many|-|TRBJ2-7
TGTGCCAGCACCACCGGGAACTCCTACGAGCAGTACTTC
CASTTGNSYEQYF
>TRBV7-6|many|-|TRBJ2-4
TGTGCCAGCAGTCCAGGAGCGGCCCATACCAAAAACATTCAGTACTTC
CASSPGAAHTKNIQYF
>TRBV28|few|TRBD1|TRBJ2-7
TGTGCCAGCACCCCCGGGACAGGGGCCTACGAGCAGTACTTC
CASTPGTGAYEQYF
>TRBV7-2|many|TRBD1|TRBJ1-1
TGTGCCAGCAGTCAGGGGGCTACGGCTTTCTTT
CASSQGATAFF
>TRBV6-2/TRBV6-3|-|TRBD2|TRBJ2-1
TGTGCCAGCAGTTACTCCCCAAATTTAGCGGGACCTAACAATGAGCAGTTCTTC
CASSYSPNLAGPNNEQFF
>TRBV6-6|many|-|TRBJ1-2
TGTGCCAGCACCTCACTTGGAATAAGGGGGGCGAAGGGCTACACCTTC
CASTSLGIRGAKGYTF
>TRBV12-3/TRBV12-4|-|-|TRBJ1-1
TGTGCCAGCAGTTTAGCCGGGATAGGGCCCACTGAAGCTTTCTTT
CASSLAGIGPTEAFF
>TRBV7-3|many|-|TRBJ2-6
TGTGCCAGCAGCCCACAAGACTCTGGGGCCAACGTCCTGACTTTC
CASSPQDSGANVLTF
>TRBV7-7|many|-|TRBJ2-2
TGTGCCAGCAGCCCCGCGCCCCCAGGGTACACCGGGGAGCTGTTTTTT
CASSPAPPGYTGELFF
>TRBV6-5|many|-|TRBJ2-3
TGTGCCAGCAGTTACTACTCGGGTGGGGGGAAGCAGTATTTT
CASSYYSGGGKQYF
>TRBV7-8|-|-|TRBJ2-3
TGTGCCAGCAGCACTAGCAAGGGCGCAGATACGCAGTATTTT
CASSTSKGADTQYF
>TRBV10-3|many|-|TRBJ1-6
TGTGCCATCAGGCGAATGGGGGGTAGACCCCTCCACTTT
CAIRRMGGRPLHF
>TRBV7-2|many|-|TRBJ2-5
TGTGCCAGCAGCCCCCCGGGTGGAGGGAAAGAGACCCAGTACTTC
CASSPPGGGKETQYF
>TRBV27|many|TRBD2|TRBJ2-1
TGTGCCACCAAGGGGCTAGCGGACGCCTACAATGAGCAGTTCTTC
CATKGLADAYNEQFF
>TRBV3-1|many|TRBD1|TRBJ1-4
TGTGCCAGCAGCCCGGGACAGGGAAGGGCAACTAATGAAAAACTGTTTTTT
CASSPGQGRATNEKLFF